This T cell receptor beta chain was sequenced for a study of blood T cell repertoires in COVID-19. The CDR3 has 15 residues. The V gene's germline CDR1 is MNHEY and CDR2 SMNVEV (reference sequence). V was cut by 5 bases and J by 4 bases, with 15 bases left in between. The repertoire was sequenced with immunoSEQ multiplex PCR; TCRdb's copy has only in-frame clones and lacks some. The sample lists about 260,000 clones, less than 90% seen once, with more than 1.5% in the top ten. This sequence joins TRBV27 and TRBJ2-1, with D possibly matching TRBD1 (6 bases). This TCR was sampled from a woman between 40 and 55 years old who had recovered from COVID-19. The source material was peripheral blood. Written as DNA, the CDR3 is TGTGCCAGCAGTCTGGAGACTCAGGGGTACAATGAGCAGTTCTTC. Its protein product is CASSLETQGYNEQFF.